Described below is a single TCR beta chain sequence and its context. Original data processing: Amplification with reference gene primers provided the estimates of nucleated cell counts. The method was immunoSEQ multiplex PCR; TCRdb's version includes in-frame clones alone and lacks a portion of them. That table supplies the V and J calls and clone size; D and trimming were determined from the DNA. The sample consists of more than 300,000 clones, about 89% of them appearing once. The sample originates from a study of blood T cell repertoires in COVID-19. Looking at the study overall: COVID-19 samples, acute and convalescent, were from the United States, Italy and Spain. From T cells, B-cell-depleted T cells, or PBMCs came the material, which was cDNA or gDNA.

The CDR3 has 16 amino acids. Germline CDR1 and CDR2: SNHLY and FYNNEI. J gave up 2 bases and V 6 bases, and 10 bases lay outside the gene matches. The chain carries TRBV2 and TRBJ2-3; 8 bases fit TRBD1. Material: peripheral blood. The receptor was derived from a woman between 25 and 40 years old with COVID-19, enrolled during active disease. The CDR3 reads CASRAGTGAFTDTQYF. The CDR3 DNA is TGTGCCAGCAGGGCAGGGACAGGAGCTTTCACAGATACGCAGTATTTT.